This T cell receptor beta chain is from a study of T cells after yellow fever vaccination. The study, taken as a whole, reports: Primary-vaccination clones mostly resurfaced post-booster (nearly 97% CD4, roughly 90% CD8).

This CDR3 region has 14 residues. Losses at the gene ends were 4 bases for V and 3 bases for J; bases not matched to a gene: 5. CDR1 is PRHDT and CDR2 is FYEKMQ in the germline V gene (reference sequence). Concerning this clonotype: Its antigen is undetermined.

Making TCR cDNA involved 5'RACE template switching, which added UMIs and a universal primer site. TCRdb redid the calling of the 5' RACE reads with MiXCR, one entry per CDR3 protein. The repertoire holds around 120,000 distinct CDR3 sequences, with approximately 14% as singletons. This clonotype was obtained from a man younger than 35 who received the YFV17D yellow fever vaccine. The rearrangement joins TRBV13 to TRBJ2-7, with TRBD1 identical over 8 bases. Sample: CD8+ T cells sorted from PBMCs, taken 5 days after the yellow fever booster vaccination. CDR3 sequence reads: CASSYRGIYYEQYF. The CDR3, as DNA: TGTGCCAGCAGCTACAGGGGGATTTACTACGAGCAGTACTTC.